The next 4 T cell receptor beta chains were all read from a single sample in a study of graft-versus-host responses after intestinal transplantation. The starting material, graft tissue, was processed to release intraepithelial and lamina propria lymphocytes. The assay was immunoSEQ multiplex PCR, and TCRdb's table has in-frame clones only and misses some. The table lists approximately 19,000 clones, roughly 72% of them singletons, with around 8.2% in the top ten. The sequences come from ileum tissue, collected 20 days after intestinal transplant. These receptors were obtained from a human patient who received an intestinal transplant, so some T cells may come from the graft donor.

The V call is TRBV2, the J call TRBJ1-2; 11 positions match TRBD1. The CDR3 has 18 amino acids. CDR1 is SNHLY and CDR2 is FYNNEI in the germline V gene. Germline trimming cut 6 bases from V and 8 bases from J; bases unmatched to any gene: 20. CDR3 in amino acids: CASSWVSPAGQGAGGYTF. CDR3 in DNA: TGTGCCAGCAGCTGGGTGAGTCCAGCTGGACAGGGGGCAGGAGGCTACACCTTC.

This sequence joins TRBV7-6 and TRBJ2-3; TRBD1 might be the D (5 bases). The CDR3 covers 14 residues. Germline CDR1 reads SGHVS; CDR2 reads FNYEAQ. V was cut by 6 bases and J by 1 base, with 11 bases left in between. CDR3 in amino acids: CASSSGLGTDTQYF. In DNA, the CDR3 is TGTGCCAGCAGTTCAGGGTTGGGCACAGATACGCAGTATTTT. Together with reference TRBV7-6 and TRBJ2-3, the CDR3 gives the full variable domain: GAGVSQSPRYKVTKRGQDVALRCDPISGHVSLYWYRQALGQGPEFLTYFNYEAQQDKSGLPNDRFSAERPEGSISTLTIQRTEQRDSAMYRCASSSGLGTDTQYFGPGTRLTVL.

The chain couples TRBV30 to TRBJ1-6; D remains ambiguous. The CDR3 totals 12 residues. Between the trimmed V and J ends, which lost 1 base and 10 bases, there was a span of 8 bases. The germline V gene encodes CDR1 GTSNPN and CDR2 SVGIG (reference sequence). The CDR3 is CAWSERWSPLHF. Written as DNA, the CDR3 is TGTGCCTGGAGTGAGAGGTGGTCACCCCTCCACTTT.

The CDR3 protein is CASSLGGRGGSPGPYEQYF. CDR3 DNA: TGTGCCAGCAGCTTAGGAGGGCGGGGGGGCAGCCCTGGGCCCTACGAGCAGTACTTC. This chain joins TRBV7-6 and TRBJ2-7, with 9 nucleotides matching TRBD2. Germline V gene lookup returns CDR1 SGHVS and CDR2 FNYEAQ. This CDR3 region has 19 residues. The V and J ends lost 1 base and 2 bases, in that order; junction bases with no gene match: 15.